This T cell receptor (beta chain) was recorded in a study of blood T cells in healthy people across ages. Together with a sample-barcoded 5' primer, a J-beta primer mix was included in a second PCR lasting about 7 to 12 cycles. MiXCR, run by TCRdb on the 5' RACE reads, gives a single entry per CDR3 protein. The sample includes about 570,000 distinct CDR3 sequences, about 26% seen only once; the top ten take about a fifth. This clonotype has a handful of counts. Per-sample yields of isolated PBMCs were at least 6 million. Sequencing used blood. This receptor was obtained from a woman in her 70s in good health.

This CDR3 reads CASSPQLAGEQYF. The CDR3, as DNA: TGTGCCAGCAGCCCGCAACTGGCGGGGGAGCAGTACTTC. The genes are TRBV7-2 and TRBJ2-7, with D maybe TRBD2 (6 bases). CDR3 length: 13 amino acids. Between the trimmed V and J ends, which lost 5 bases and 7 bases, there was a span of 15 bases. CDR1 is SGHTA, CDR2 FQGNSA, per germline. Filled out from reference TRBV7-2 and TRBJ2-7, the complete variable domain reads GAGVSQSPSNKVTEKGKDVELRCDPISGHTALYWYRQSLGQGLEFLIYFQGNSAPDKSGLPSDRFSAERTGGSVSTLTIQRTQQEDSAVYLCASSPQLAGEQYFGPGTRLTVT.